Sequencing of this TCR beta chain was carried out in a study of naive and memory T cell subsets. Study-wide findings and caveats: The RNA method is potentially sensitive to activation and differentiation changes.

On this clonotype itself: Its antigen remains unidentified.

In germline, CDR1 is LGHNA, CDR2 YSLEER. V was cut by 0 bases and J by 1 base, with 22 bases left in between. The CDR3 totals 19 residues. The SP2 primer and nested alpha and beta constant region primers amplified ligated cDNA in four rounds. For blood and skin samples, reverse transcription used TCR alpha and beta constant primers. One entry per CDR3 protein results from TCRdb running MiXCR on the UMI-ligation and nested PCR reads. The sample has around 24,000 distinct CDR3 sequences; around 5.3% are singletons. TCR cDNA received a 3' ligated oligonucleotide that carried a UMI. Whole blood, 2 to 2.5 ml, came from adult healthy volunteers. Unsorted total RNA, 1 to 1000 ng, was DNase treated before reverse transcription.

This sequence was found in an adult in good health. The specimen sequenced was blood. This chain joins TRBV4-3 and TRBJ2-7, with D possibly being TRBD1 (6 bases). The CDR3 DNA sequence: TGCGCCAGCAGCCAAGAACACGGGACATCCTGGACCGCATCCTACGAGCAGTACTTC. Translated: CASSQEHGTSWTASYEQYF.